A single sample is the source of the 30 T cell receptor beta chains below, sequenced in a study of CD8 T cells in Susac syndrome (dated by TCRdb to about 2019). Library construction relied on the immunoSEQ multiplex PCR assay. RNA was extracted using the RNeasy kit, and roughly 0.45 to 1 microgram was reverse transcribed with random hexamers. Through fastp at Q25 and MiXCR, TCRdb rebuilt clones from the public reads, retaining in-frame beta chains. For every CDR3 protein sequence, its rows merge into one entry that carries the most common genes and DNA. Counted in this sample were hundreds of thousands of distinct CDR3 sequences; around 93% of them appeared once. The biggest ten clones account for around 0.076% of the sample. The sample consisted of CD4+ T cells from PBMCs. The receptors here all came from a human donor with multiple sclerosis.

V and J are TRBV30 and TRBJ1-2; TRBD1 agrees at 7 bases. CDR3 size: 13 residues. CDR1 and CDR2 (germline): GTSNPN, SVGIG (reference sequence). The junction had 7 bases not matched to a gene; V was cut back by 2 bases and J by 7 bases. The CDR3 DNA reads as TGTGCCTGGAGTCCAAACAGGGGTCTTGGCTACACCTTC. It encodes CAWSPNRGLGYTF.

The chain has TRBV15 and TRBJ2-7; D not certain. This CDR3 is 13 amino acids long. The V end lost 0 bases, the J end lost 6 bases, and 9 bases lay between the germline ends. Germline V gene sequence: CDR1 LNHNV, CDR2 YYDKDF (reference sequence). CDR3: CATSRDGSTEQYV. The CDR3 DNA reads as TGTGCCACCAGCAGAGATGGGTCGACCGAGCAGTACGTC.

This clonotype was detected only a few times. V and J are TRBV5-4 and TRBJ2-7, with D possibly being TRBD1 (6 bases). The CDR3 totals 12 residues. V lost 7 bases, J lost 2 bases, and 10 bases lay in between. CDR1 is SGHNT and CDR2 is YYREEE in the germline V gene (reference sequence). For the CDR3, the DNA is TGTGCCAGCCGAACAGGGCCCTACGAGCAGTACGTC. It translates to CASRTGPYEQYV.

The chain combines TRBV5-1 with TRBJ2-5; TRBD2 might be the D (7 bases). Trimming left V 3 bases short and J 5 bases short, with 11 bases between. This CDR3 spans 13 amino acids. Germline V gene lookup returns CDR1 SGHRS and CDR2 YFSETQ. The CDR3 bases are TGCGCCAGCAGCTCGGGGGGCGATGAGACCCAGTACTTC. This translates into CASSSGGDETQYF.

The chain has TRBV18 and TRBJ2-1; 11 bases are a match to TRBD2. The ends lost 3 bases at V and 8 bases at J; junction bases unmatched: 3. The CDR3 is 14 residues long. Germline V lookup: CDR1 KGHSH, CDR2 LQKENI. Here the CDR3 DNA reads TGTGCCAGCTCACCCGGGACTAGCGGCGATGAGCAGTTCTTC. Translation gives CASSPGTSGDEQFF.

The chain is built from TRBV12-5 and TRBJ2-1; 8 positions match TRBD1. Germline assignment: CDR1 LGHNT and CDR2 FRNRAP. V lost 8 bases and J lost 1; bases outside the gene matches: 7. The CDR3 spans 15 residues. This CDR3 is CASPGQGKSYNEQFF. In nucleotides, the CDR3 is TGTGCTAGTCCTGGACAGGGAAAGTCCTACAATGAGCAGTTCTTC.

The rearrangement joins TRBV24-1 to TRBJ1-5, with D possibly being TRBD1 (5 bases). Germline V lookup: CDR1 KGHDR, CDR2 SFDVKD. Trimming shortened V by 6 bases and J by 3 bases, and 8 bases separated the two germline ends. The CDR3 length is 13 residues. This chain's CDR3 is CATSRGSNQPQHF. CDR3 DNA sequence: TGTGCCACCAGTAGGGGTTCCAATCAGCCCCAGCATTTT.

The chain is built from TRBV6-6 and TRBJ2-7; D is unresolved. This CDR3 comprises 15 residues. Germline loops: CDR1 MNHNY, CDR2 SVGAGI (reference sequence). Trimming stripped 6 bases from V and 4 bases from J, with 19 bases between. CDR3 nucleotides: TGTGCCAGCAGCTCCCCGGGTCAAGGCCTTTACGAGCAGTACGTC. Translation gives CASSSPGQGLYEQYV.

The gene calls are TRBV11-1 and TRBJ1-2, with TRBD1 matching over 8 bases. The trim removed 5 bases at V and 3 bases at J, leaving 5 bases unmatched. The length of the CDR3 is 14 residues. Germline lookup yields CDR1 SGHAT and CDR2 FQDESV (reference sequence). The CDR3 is CASSRDRGDYGYTF. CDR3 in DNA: TGTGCCAGCAGCCGAGACAGGGGCGACTATGGCTACACCTTC.

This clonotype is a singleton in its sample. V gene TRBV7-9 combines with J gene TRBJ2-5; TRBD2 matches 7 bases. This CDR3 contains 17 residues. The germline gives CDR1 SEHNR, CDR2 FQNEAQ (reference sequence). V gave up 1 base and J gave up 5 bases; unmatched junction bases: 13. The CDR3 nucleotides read TGTGCCAGCAGCTTAGGTACTAGCGCTCAAAGAGGGGAGACCCAGTACTTC. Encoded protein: CASSLGTSAQRGETQYF.

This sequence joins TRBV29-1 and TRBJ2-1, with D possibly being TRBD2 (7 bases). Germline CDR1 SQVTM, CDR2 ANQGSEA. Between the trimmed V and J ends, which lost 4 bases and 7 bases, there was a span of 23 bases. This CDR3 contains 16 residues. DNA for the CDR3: TGCAGCGTTGGACTTCTGTCGCGGGGGCTGAGGAATGAGCAGTTCTTC. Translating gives CSVGLLSRGLRNEQFF.

The CDR3 coding sequence is TGTGCCAGCAGTTCCATTGGGAATGAGCAGTTCTTC. Translated: CASSSIGNEQFF. The chain carries TRBV12-3 or TRBV12-4 and TRBJ2-1; no clear D. The CDR3 is 12 amino acids. Trimming took 4 bases from V and 7 from J, leaving 8 bases between them.

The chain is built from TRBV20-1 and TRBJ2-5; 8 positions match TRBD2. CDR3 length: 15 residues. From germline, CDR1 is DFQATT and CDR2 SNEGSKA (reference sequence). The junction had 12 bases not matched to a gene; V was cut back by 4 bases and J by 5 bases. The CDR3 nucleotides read TGCAGTGCTATCCTTGGACTAGCCCAAATTGAGACCCAGTACTTC. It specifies CSAILGLAQIETQYF.

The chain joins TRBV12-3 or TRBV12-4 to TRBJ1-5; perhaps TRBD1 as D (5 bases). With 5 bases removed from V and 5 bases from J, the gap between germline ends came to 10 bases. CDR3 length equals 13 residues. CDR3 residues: CASSLRDYQPQHF. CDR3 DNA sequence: TGTGCCAGCAGTCTTAGGGACTATCAGCCCCAGCATTTT.

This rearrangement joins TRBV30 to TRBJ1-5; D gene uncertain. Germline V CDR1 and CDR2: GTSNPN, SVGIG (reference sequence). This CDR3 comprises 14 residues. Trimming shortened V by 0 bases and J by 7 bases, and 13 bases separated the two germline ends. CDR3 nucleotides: TGTGCCTGGAGTGTTTCGAACAGCGGACAGCCCCAGCATTTT. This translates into CAWSVSNSGQPQHF.

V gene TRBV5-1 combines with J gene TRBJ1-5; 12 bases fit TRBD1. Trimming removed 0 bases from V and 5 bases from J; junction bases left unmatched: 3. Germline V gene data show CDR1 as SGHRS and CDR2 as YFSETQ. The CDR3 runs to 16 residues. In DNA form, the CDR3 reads TGCGCCAGCAGCTTGGCCGGGACAGGGGGCGATCAGCCCCAGCATTTT. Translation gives CASSLAGTGGDQPQHF.

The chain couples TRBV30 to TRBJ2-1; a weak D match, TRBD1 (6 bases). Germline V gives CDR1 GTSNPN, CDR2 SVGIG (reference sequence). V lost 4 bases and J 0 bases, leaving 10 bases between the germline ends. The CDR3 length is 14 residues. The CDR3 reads CAWTTGSSYNEQFF. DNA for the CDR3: TGTGCCTGGACTACAGGGAGCTCCTACAATGAGCAGTTCTTC.

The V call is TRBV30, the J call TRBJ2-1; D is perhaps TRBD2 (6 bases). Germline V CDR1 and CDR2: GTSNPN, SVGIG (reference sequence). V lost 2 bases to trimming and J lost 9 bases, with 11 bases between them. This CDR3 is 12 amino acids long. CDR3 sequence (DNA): TGTGCCTGGAGTCCGACTAGGGGTGAGCAGTTCTTC. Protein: CAWSPTRGEQFF.

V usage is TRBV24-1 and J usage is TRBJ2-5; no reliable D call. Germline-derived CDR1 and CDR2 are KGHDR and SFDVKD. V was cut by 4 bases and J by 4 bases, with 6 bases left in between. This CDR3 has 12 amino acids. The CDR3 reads CATSETGETQYF. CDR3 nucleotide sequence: TGTGCCACCAGTGAGACTGGAGAGACCCAGTACTTC.

CDR3 protein: CSARRGGQGEPQHF. The CDR3 nucleotides read TGCAGTGCTCGGAGGGGGGGACAGGGCGAGCCCCAGCATTTT. The chain couples TRBV20-1 to TRBJ1-5; TRBD1 matches at 9 bases. The CDR3 has 14 residues. Trimming removed 5 bases from V and 8 bases from J; junction bases left unmatched: 10. In germline, CDR1 is DFQATT, CDR2 SNEGSKA (reference sequence).

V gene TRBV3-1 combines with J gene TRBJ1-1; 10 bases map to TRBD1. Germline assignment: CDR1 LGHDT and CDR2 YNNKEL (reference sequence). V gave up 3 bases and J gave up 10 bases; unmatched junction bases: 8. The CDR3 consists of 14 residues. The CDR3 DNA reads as TGTGCCAGCAGCCAGGGACAGGGGCCCTCCGGAGCTTTCTTT. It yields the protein CASSQGQGPSGAFF. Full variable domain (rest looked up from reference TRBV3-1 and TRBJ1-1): DTAVSQTPKYLVTQMGNDKSIKCEQNLGHDTMYWYKQDSKKFLKIMFSYNNKELIINETVPNRFSPKSPDKAHLNLHINSLELGDSAVYFCASSQGQGPSGAFFGQGTRLTVV.

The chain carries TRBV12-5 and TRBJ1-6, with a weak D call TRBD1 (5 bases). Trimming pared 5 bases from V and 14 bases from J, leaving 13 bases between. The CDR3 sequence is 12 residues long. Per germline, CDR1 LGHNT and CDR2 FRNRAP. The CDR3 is CASGPGHSTLHF. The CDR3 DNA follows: TGTGCTAGTGGTCCTGGACATTCGACCCTCCACTTT.

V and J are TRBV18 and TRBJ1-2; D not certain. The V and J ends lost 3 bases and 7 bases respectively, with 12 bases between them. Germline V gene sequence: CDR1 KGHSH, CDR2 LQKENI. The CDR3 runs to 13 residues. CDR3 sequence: CASSPLGGVGYTF. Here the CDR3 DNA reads TGTGCCAGCTCACCTCTCGGAGGAGTTGGCTACACCTTC. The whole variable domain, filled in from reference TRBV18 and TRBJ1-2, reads NAGVMQNPRHLVRRRGQEARLRCSPMKGHSHVYWYRQLPEEGLKFMVYLQKENIIDESGMPKERFSAEFPKEGPSILRIQQVVRGDSAAYFCASSPLGGVGYTFGSGTRLTVV.

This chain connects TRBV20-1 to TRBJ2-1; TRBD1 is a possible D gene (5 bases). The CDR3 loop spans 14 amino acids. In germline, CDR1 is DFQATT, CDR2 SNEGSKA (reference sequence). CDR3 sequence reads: CSQQGLSSYNEQFF. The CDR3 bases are TGCAGCCAGCAGGGATTAAGCTCCTACAATGAGCAGTTCTTC.

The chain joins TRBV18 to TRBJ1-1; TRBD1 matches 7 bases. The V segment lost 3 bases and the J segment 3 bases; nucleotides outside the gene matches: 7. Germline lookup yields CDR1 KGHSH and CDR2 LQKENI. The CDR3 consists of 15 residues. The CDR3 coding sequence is TGTGCCAGCTCACCCTCGACAGGGTCCGACACTGAAGCTTTCTTT. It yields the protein CASSPSTGSDTEAFF.

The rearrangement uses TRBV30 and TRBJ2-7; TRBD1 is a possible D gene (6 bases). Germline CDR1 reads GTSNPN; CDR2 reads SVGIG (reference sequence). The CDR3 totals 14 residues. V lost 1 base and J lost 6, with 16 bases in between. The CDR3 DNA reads TGTGCCTGGAGTGCTACAGGGACGGGTAGCGAGCAGTACTTC. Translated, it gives CAWSATGTGSEQYF.

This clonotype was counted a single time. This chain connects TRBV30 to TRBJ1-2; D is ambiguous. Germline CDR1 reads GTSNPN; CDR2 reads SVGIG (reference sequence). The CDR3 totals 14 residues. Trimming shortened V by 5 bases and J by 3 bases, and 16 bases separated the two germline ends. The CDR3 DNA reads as TGTGCCTGGCGGGAGGCAGTCAGCCACTATGGCTACACCTTC. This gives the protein CAWREAVSHYGYTF. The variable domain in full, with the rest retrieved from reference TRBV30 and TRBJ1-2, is SQTIHQWPATLVQPVGSPLSLECTVEGTSNPNLYWYRQAAGRGLQLLFYSVGIGQISSEVPQNLSASRPQDRQFILSSKKLLLSDSGFYLCAWREAVSHYGYTFGSGTRLTVV.

The CDR3 loop reads CAWLLTAERLFF. The CDR3 DNA reads as TGTGCCTGGCTCCTAACGGCGGAGAGGCTGTTTTTT. The rearrangement joins TRBV30 to TRBJ1-4, with D hard to call. Germline assignment: CDR1 GTSNPN and CDR2 SVGIG (reference sequence). The CDR3 sequence is 12 residues long. V lost 5 bases to trimming and J lost 14 bases, with 18 bases between them.

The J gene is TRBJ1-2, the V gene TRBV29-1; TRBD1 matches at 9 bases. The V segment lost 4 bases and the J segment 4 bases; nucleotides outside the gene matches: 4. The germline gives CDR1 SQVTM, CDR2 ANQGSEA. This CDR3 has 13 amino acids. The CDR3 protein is CSVGPTGGYGYTF. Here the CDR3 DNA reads TGCAGCGTTGGACCGACAGGGGGCTATGGCTACACCTTC. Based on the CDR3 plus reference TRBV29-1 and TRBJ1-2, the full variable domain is SAVISQKPSRDICQRGTSLTIQCQVDSQVTMMFWYRQQPGQSLTLIATANQGSEATYESGFVIDKFPISRPNLTFSTLTVSNMSPEDSSIYLCSVGPTGGYGYTFGSGTRLTVV.

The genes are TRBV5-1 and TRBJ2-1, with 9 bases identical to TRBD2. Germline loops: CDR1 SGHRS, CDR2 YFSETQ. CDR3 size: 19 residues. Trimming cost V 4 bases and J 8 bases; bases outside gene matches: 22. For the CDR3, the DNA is TGCGCCAGCAGCCTCCAGCGGGGGGTCCCTTGGGTTGTTATCGATGAGCAGTTCTTC. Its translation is CASSLQRGVPWVVIDEQFF.